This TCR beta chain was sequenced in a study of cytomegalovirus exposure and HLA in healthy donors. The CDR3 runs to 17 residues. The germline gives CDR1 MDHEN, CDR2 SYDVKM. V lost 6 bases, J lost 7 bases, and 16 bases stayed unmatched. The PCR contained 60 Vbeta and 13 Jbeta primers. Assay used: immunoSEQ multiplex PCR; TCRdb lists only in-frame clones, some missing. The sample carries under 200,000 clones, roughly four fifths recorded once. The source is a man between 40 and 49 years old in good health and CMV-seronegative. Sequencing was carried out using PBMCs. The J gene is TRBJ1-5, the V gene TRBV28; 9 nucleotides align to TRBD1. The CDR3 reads CASRSDTPGQGNQPQHF. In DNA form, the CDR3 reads TGTGCCAGCAGGTCGGACACCCCGGGACAGGGAAACCAGCCCCAGCATTTT.